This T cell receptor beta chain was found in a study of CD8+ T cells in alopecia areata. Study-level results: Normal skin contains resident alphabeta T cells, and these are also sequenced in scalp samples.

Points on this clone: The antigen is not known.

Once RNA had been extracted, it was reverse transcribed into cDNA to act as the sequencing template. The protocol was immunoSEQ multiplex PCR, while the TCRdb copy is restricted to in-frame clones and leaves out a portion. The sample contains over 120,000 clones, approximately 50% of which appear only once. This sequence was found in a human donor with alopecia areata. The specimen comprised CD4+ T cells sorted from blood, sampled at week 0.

The CDR3, as DNA: TGTGCCTGGCGACAGGGGCCGTTGGAAAAACTGTTTTTT. Its protein product is CAWRQGPLEKLFF. The rearrangement uses TRBV30 and TRBJ1-4, with 8 nucleotides matching TRBD1. Germline trimming cut 5 bases from V and 8 bases from J; bases unmatched to any gene: 7. Germline V gene sequence: CDR1 GTSNPN, CDR2 SVGIG (reference sequence). This CDR3 contains 13 residues.